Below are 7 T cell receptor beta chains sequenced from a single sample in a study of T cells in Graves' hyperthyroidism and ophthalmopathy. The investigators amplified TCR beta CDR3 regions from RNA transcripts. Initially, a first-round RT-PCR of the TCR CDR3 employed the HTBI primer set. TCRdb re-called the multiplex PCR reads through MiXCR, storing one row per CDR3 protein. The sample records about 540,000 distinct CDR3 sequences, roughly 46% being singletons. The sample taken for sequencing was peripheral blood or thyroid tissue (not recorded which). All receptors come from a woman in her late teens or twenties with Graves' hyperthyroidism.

CDR3 in amino acids: CASSESVFYEQYF. CDR3 DNA: TGTGCCAGCAGTGAAAGCGTGTTCTACGAGCAGTACTTC. The chain uses TRBV2 and TRBJ2-7; D is uncertain. CDR1 and CDR2 from the germline V gene are SNHLY and FYNNEI. CDR3 size: 13 residues. Trimming took 2 bases from V and 3 from J, leaving 8 bases between them. The variable domain in full, completed from reference TRBV2 and TRBJ2-7, reads EPEVTQTPSHQVTQMGQEVILRCVPISNHLYFYWYRQILGQKVEFLVSFYNNEISEKSEIFDDQFSVERPDGSNFTLKIRSTKLEDSAMYFCASSESVFYEQYFGPGTRLTVT.

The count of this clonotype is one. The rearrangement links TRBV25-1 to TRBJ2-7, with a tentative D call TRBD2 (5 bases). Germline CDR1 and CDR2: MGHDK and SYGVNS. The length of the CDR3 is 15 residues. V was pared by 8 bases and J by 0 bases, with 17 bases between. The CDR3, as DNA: TGTGCCAGCGTTGGGTATAGCGTGAGCTCCTACGAGCAGTACTTC. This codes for CASVGYSVSSYEQYF.

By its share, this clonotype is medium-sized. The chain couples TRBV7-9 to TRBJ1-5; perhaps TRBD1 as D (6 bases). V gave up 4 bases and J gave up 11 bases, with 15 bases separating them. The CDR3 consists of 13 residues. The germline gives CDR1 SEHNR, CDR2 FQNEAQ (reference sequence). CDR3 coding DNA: TGTGCCAGCAGCTCGGACAGCCTTAGGACCCAGCATTTT. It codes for CASSSDSLRTQHF. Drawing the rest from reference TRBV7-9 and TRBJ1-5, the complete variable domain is DTGVSQNPRHKITKRGQNVTFRCDPISEHNRLYWYRQTLGQGPEFLTYFQNEAQLEKSRLLSDRFSAERPKGSFSTLEIQRTEQGDSAMYLCASSSDSLRTQHFGDGTRLSIL.

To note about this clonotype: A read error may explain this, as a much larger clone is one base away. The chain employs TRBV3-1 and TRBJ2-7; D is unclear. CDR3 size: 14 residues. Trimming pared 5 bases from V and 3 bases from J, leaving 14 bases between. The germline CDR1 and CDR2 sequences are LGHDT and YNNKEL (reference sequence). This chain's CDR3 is CASSVDAKGYEQYF. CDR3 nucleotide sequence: TGTGCCAGCAGCGTAGACGCTAAGGGCTACGAGCAGTACTTC.

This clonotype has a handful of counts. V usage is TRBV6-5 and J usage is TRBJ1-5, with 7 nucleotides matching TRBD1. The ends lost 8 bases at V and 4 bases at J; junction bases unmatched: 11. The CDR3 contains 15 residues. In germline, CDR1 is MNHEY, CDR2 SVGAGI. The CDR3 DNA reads TGTGCCAGCCGACCGACAGGGAATGGGAATCAGCCCCAGCATTTT. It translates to CASRPTGNGNQPQHF.

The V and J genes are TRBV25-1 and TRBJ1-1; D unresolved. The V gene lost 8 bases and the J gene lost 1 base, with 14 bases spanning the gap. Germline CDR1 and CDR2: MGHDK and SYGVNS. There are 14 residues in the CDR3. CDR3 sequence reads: CASSGTAENTEAFF. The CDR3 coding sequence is TGTGCCAGCTCCGGAACGGCGGAGAACACTGAAGCTTTCTTT.

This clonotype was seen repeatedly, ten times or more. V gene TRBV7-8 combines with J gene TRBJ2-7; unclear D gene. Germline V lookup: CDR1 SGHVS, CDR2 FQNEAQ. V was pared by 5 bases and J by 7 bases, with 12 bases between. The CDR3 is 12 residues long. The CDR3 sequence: CASSRTLGEQYF. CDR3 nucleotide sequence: TGTGCCAGCAGCCGAACTCTGGGGGAGCAGTACTTC.